Below, one T cell receptor beta chain is given with its context. This sample was included in a study of OX40 agonist ivuxolimab in advanced cancers. This table comes from immunoSEQ multiplex PCR, and its TCRdb copy is limited to in-frame clones, with some not included. The sample holds approximately 81,000 clones; more than 75% are singletons and the top ten take approximately 0.43%. The CDR3 has 16 residues. V lost 3 bases, J lost 2 bases, and 14 bases lay in between. Germline loops: CDR1 LNHDA, CDR2 SQIVND (reference sequence). This receptor was taken from an adult with an advanced solid tumor such as melanoma, head and neck, liver or kidney cancer. Sequencing used CD4+ or CD8+ T cells sorted from blood, obtained in a trial of the OX40 agonist ivuxolimab. The chain carries TRBV19 and TRBJ2-1; D is perhaps TRBD1 (6 bases). Here the CDR3 DNA reads TGTGCCAGTAGTATTGGGGCCAGGGGTACCTACAATGAGCAGTTCTTC. It yields the protein CASSIGARGTYNEQFF.